The following is a TCR beta chain sequence with its context. CDR1 is SGHRS, CDR2 YFSETQ, per germline. Trimming cost V 0 bases and J 5 bases, with 20 bases left between them. The CDR3 runs 17 residues. The source of the sample is a study of blood T cell repertoires in COVID-19. Study-level background: Samples came from the United States, Italy and Spain, spanning acute and convalescent COVID-19.

Sequencing used immunoSEQ multiplex PCR; TCRdb keeps in-frame clones, though not all of them. The sample records around 250,000 clones, approximately 85% being singletons. The chain joins TRBV5-1 to TRBJ2-5, with a tentative D call TRBD1 (5 bases). The receptor comes from a man older than 75 with acute or convalescent COVID-19. The sequenced material came from peripheral blood. The chain's CDR3 is CASSLARANRPRETQYF. The CDR3 DNA sequence: TGCGCCAGCAGCTTGGCCAGGGCGAACCGGCCTCGGGAGACCCAGTACTTC.